Shown below are 30 T cell receptor beta chains from a single sample sequenced in a study of human T cells and chemical hapten exposure. The time point was: pre-sensitization, week 0. As for treatment: therapeutic diphenylcyclopropenone sensitization with weekly scalp DPC. TCRdb reanalysed the RACE reads using MiXCR and keeps one entry per CDR3 protein. In the table there are under 200,000 distinct CDR3 sequences, approximately 31% of which are singletons. Sequencing was performed on whole blood, taken in connection with sensitization to the hapten diphenylcyclopropenone (DPC). The receptor set was obtained from a woman in her twenties or thirties with alopecia areata. Some clones in this sample may be carry-over from other donors' samples.

This clonotype came up a few times. CDR3 sequence reads: CASSPAGPGTGELFF. The DNA of the CDR3 is TGCGCCAGCAGCCCGGCGGGACCCGGCACCGGGGAGCTGTTTTTT. The rearrangement uses TRBV5-1 and TRBJ2-2; possible D gene TRBD2, 6 bases. The V end was cut by 4 bases, the J end by 4 bases, with 14 bases between. Germline loops: CDR1 SGHRS, CDR2 YFSETQ. This CDR3 is 15 amino acids long.

The chain has TRBV4-2 and TRBJ1-1; D not certain. Per germline, CDR1 LGHNA and CDR2 YNFKEQ. The CDR3 is made up of 14 amino acids. V was clipped by 0 bases and J by 2 bases, with 7 bases between them. CDR3 in DNA: TGTGCCAGCAGCCAAGAAGGAACAAACACTGAAGCTTTCTTT. As protein: CASSQEGTNTEAFF.

The chain links TRBV2 to TRBJ1-6; D possibly corresponds to TRBD1 (5 bases). Trimming stripped 4 bases from V and 7 bases from J, with 14 bases between. Germline CDR1 is SNHLY and CDR2 is FYNNEI. This CDR3 region has 15 residues. DNA of the CDR3: TGTGCCAGCAGTGGGACGCCGGGGGTGAATTCACCCCTCCACTTT. It is translated as CASSGTPGVNSPLHF. Full variable domain (remainder filled in from reference TRBV2 and TRBJ1-6): EPEVTQTPSHQVTQMGQEVILRCVPISNHLYFYWYRQILGQKVEFLVSFYNNEISEKSEIFDDQFSVERPDGSNFTLKIRSTKLEDSAMYFCASSGTPGVNSPLHFGNGTRLTVT.

The chain carries TRBV4-3 and TRBJ1-1; the D gene is possibly TRBD1 (5 bases). Germline values: CDR1 LGHNA, CDR2 YSLEER. The CDR3 spans 14 residues. Trimming left V 5 bases short and J 6 bases short, with 16 bases between. CDR3 sequence: CASSSRGGFAEAFF. DNA of the CDR3: TGCGCCAGCAGCTCCCGGGGGGGTTTTGCTGAAGCTTTCTTT.

This clonotype has ten or more counts. The chain employs TRBV28 and TRBJ1-2; 7 bases map to TRBD1. Per germline, CDR1 MDHEN and CDR2 SYDVKM. This CDR3 spans 12 amino acids. The trim removed 5 bases at V and 6 bases at J, leaving 3 bases unmatched. The CDR3 DNA reads TGTGCCAGCAGTCGAACAGGGGATGGCTACACCTTC. It encodes CASSRTGDGYTF.

This clonotype has more than one count but fewer than ten. This chain uses TRBV28 with TRBJ2-7; 8 bases agree with TRBD2. Germline values: CDR1 MDHEN, CDR2 SYDVKM. After removal of 6 bases from V and 2 bases from J, the junction contained 6 bases not matched to a gene. The CDR3 is made up of 14 amino acids. For the CDR3, the DNA is TGTGCCAGCAGCCCAACTAGCGGCCCCTACGAGCAGTACTTC. This codes for CASSPTSGPYEQYF.

This clonotype has more than one count but fewer than ten. In nucleotides, the CDR3 is TGTGCCAGCAAAAGGGGAGGGGGCGCCGGGGAGCTGTTTTTT. Its translation is CASKRGGGAGELFF. The rearrangement links TRBV2 to TRBJ2-2; D tentatively fits TRBD1 or TRBD2 (7 bases each). V lost 7 bases and J lost 6, with 15 bases in between. Germline CDR1 and CDR2: SNHLY and FYNNEI. The CDR3 length is 14 residues.

This rearrangement joins TRBV7-2 to TRBJ1-3; no clear D. Trimming cost V 5 bases and J 4 bases, with 6 bases left between them. The CDR3 length is 12 residues. Germline-derived CDR1 and CDR2 are SGHTA and FQGNSA. Here the CDR3 reads CASSQWGNTIYF. CDR3 in DNA: TGTGCCAGCAGCCAGTGGGGAAACACCATATATTTT.

This clonotype has at least ten counts. The CDR3 DNA reads as TGCAGCGTTGTGGGGGGGCCGGATACGCAGTATTTT. This encodes CSVVGGPDTQYF. This chain uses TRBV29-1 with TRBJ2-3; TRBD2 is a possible D gene (7 bases). Per the germline V gene, CDR1 is SQVTM and CDR2 is ANQGSEA. The CDR3 length is 12 residues. The germline V and J ends were trimmed by 4 bases and 6 bases, with 11 bases remaining between them.

In its sample, this clonotype was seen a few times. V gene TRBV6-5 combines with J gene TRBJ2-4; D unclear. CDR1 and CDR2 from the germline V gene are MNHEY and SVGAGI. The CDR3 has 15 residues. V shed 4 bases and J shed 0 bases, with 10 bases lying between them. As DNA, the CDR3 is TGTGCCAGCAGTTTTGGAAACTTAGCCAAAAACATTCAGTACTTC. Encoded protein: CASSFGNLAKNIQYF.

This clonotype was observed a few times. CDR3 bases: TGCAGTGCTAGTCCCCTTGGGGACACCGGGGAGCTGTTTTTT. Translating it yields CSASPLGDTGELFF. This chain links TRBV20-1 with TRBJ2-2; D not resolved. Between the trimmed V and J ends, which lost 3 bases and 3 bases, there was a span of 11 bases. Germline V gene lookup returns CDR1 DFQATT and CDR2 SNEGSKA (reference sequence). The CDR3 contains 14 residues.

The CDR3 spells CASGPSWTTYNSPLHF. The CDR3 region has the DNA TGTGCCAGCGGACCTTCGTGGACGACCTATAATTCACCCCTCCACTTT. The gene calls are TRBV28 and TRBJ1-6; D call uncertain. The V and J ends lost 8 bases and 2 bases respectively, with 16 bases between them. CDR1 is MDHEN and CDR2 is SYDVKM in the germline V gene. There are 16 residues in the CDR3.

The V and J genes are TRBV28 and TRBJ2-1; 10 nucleotides line up with TRBD2. The ends lost 8 bases at V and 5 bases at J; junction bases unmatched: 9. Germline V gives CDR1 MDHEN, CDR2 SYDVKM. The CDR3 sequence is 15 residues long. Here the CDR3 reads CASVASGSINNEQFF. In nucleotides, the CDR3 is TGTGCCAGCGTGGCTAGCGGGAGTATCAACAATGAGCAGTTCTTC.

This chain joins TRBV6-2 or TRBV6-3 and TRBJ2-7; 8 positions agree with TRBD2. Germline trimming cut 8 bases from V and 3 bases from J; bases unmatched to any gene: 3. This CDR3 contains 12 residues. CDR1 and CDR2 (germline): MNHEY, SVGEGT. CDR3 residues: CASSGGFYEQYF. The CDR3, as DNA: TGTGCCAGCTCGGGGGGGTTCTACGAGCAGTACTTC.

This clonotype was counted ten times or more. The CDR3 DNA reads as TGTGCCAGCAGCTCTCTAGGGCGGACATCGTACAATGAGCAGTTCTTC. Translation: CASSSLGRTSYNEQFF. The gene calls are TRBV7-9 and TRBJ2-1, with a weak D call TRBD1 (5 bases). The V gene lost 4 bases and the J gene lost 4 bases, with 17 bases spanning the gap. Germline values: CDR1 SEHNR, CDR2 FQNEAQ (reference sequence). The CDR3 consists of 16 residues.

CDR3 sequence: CASVIPTGELFF. In nucleotides, the CDR3 is TGTGCCAGCGTAATTCCGACCGGGGAGCTGTTTTTT. The genes are TRBV5-5 and TRBJ2-2, with D hard to call. The CDR3 has 12 amino acids. Germline-derived CDR1 and CDR2 are SGHKS and YYEKEE (reference sequence). V shed 7 bases and J shed 5 bases, with 9 bases lying between them. Drawing the rest from reference TRBV5-5 and TRBJ2-2, the complete variable domain is DAGVTQSPTHLIKTRGQQVTLRCSPISGHKSVSWYQQVLGQGPQFIFQYYEKEERGRGNFPDRFSARQFPNYSSELNVNALLLGDSALYLCASVIPTGELFFGEGSRLTVL.

The J gene is TRBJ2-7, the V gene TRBV5-5; D is tentatively TRBD1 or TRBD2 (5 bases each). This CDR3 contains 13 residues. Trimming took 4 bases from V and 4 from J, leaving 12 bases between them. Germline assignment: CDR1 SGHKS and CDR2 YYEKEE (reference sequence). This chain's CDR3 is CASSGPGQYEQYF. Written as DNA, the CDR3 is TGTGCCAGCAGCGGGCCGGGGCAGTACGAGCAGTACTTC.

This chain connects TRBV9 to TRBJ2-3; a weak D match, TRBD2 (6 bases). Germline-derived CDR1 and CDR2 are SGDLS and YYNGEE. This CDR3 is built from 14 residues. V lost 4 bases and J 4 bases, leaving 13 bases between the germline ends. CDR3 coding DNA: TGTGCCAGCAGCTTAAGGACTATCGCAGATACGCAGTATTTT. It encodes CASSLRTIADTQYF. Looking up the rest from reference TRBV9 and TRBJ2-3 gives the full variable domain: DSGVTQTPKHLITATGQRVTLRCSPRSGDLSVYWYQQSLDQGLQFLIQYYNGEERAKGNILERFSAQQFPDLHSELNLSSLELGDSALYFCASSLRTIADTQYFGPGTRLTVL.

This clonotype turned up a few times. The V gene is TRBV11-2, the J gene TRBJ2-5; D is possibly TRBD2 (6 bases). The CDR3 has 14 amino acids. The V end lost 4 bases, the J end lost 5 bases, and 14 bases lay between the germline ends. Germline V lookup: CDR1 SGHAT, CDR2 FQNNGV. CDR3 nucleotides: TGTGCCAGCAGCTGGGTTGGAGGGTTGGAGACCCAGTACTTC. Amino acid sequence: CASSWVGGLETQYF.

This clonotype showed up just a few times. The V call is TRBV18, the J call TRBJ2-1; 7 bases agree with TRBD2. Germline V CDR1 and CDR2: KGHSH, LQKENI. V gave up 6 bases and J gave up 3 bases; unmatched junction bases: 5. The CDR3 runs 14 residues. The CDR3 DNA follows: TGTGCCAGCTCCCCTAGCGGACGCTACAATGAGCAGTTCTTC. This sequence encodes CASSPSGRYNEQFF.

The chain employs TRBV7-9 and TRBJ2-5, with TRBD1 identical over 9 bases. This CDR3 is 14 amino acids long. Unmatched junction bases numbered 6, after V lost 5 bases and J lost 5 bases. CDR1 and CDR2 from the germline V gene are SEHNR and FQNEAQ (reference sequence). In nucleotides, the CDR3 is TGTGCCAGCAGCCGAGGGACAGGGACGGAGACCCAGTACTTC. Translated, it gives CASSRGTGTETQYF.

V and J are TRBV11-2 and TRBJ2-5; 9 bases align to TRBD2. V lost 6 bases to trimming and J lost 4 bases; unmatched junction nucleotides: 9. Germline V lookup: CDR1 SGHAT, CDR2 FQNNGV. This CDR3 has 15 amino acids. The CDR3 coding sequence is TGTGCCAGCAGTTCCGGGACTAGCCTCCCAGAGACCCAGTACTTC. This sequence encodes CASSSGTSLPETQYF.

Regarding this clonotype: This could be a read error, since a much larger clone is one nucleotide away. The chain combines TRBV28 with TRBJ1-3; maybe TRBD1 (6 bases). With 7 bases removed from V and 4 bases from J, the gap between germline ends came to 14 bases. The CDR3 has 14 residues. Germline V lookup: CDR1 MDHEN, CDR2 SYDVKM. Here the CDR3 DNA reads TGTGCCAGCACGGGGGGCACGAAAGGAAACACCATATATTTT. Its protein product is CASTGGTKGNTIYF.

The gene calls are TRBV27 and TRBJ2-3; 9 positions agree with TRBD2. CDR3 length: 14 residues. Germline V gives CDR1 MNHEY, CDR2 SMNVEV (reference sequence). The ends lost 3 bases at V and 7 bases at J; junction bases unmatched: 5. The CDR3 DNA sequence: TGTGCCAGCAGTTTCTTAGCGGGAGTAAATACGCAGTATTTT. Translation: CASSFLAGVNTQYF.

The chain is built from TRBV7-2 and TRBJ2-5, with TRBD2 as a possible D gene (6 bases). CDR3 length: 15 residues. Trimming took off 0 bases at V and 4 bases at J, with 12 bases between the two ends. Germline V CDR1 and CDR2: SGHTA, FQGNSA. Written as DNA, the CDR3 is TGTGCCAGCAGCTTAGCTGTTGCGGGGCTAGAGACCCAGTACTTC. Its translation is CASSLAVAGLETQYF.

In this sample, this clonotype turned up a few times. The V call is TRBV6-1, the J call TRBJ2-2; perhaps TRBD1 as D (5 bases). CDR3 length: 18 amino acids. Germline CDR1 MNHNS, CDR2 SASEGT. The V end lost 2 bases, the J end lost 3 bases, and 19 bases lay between the germline ends. The CDR3 spells CASSEQPTTVAYTGELFF. The DNA for the CDR3 is TGTGCCAGCAGTGAACAGCCGACGACAGTGGCTTACACCGGGGAGCTGTTTTTT.

Only a few counts were recorded for this clonotype. The chain recombines TRBV9 with TRBJ2-3; 8 nucleotides align to TRBD2. The V and J ends lost 1 base and 4 bases, in that order; junction bases with no gene match: 5. The CDR3 length is 15 residues. The germline V gene encodes CDR1 SGDLS and CDR2 YYNGEE. The CDR3 reads CASSVSGSRADTQYF. The CDR3 DNA follows: TGTGCCAGCAGCGTAAGCGGGAGTCGGGCAGATACGCAGTATTTT.

The sample holds a few counts of this clonotype. The genes are TRBV28 and TRBJ2-7; tentative D call: TRBD1 (5 bases). The length of the CDR3 is 13 residues. In germline, CDR1 is MDHEN, CDR2 SYDVKM. Between the trimmed V and J ends, which lost 6 bases and 2 bases, there was a span of 11 bases. The CDR3 here is CASSQGGTYEQYF. The DNA for the CDR3 is TGTGCCAGCAGCCAGGGCGGTACCTACGAGCAGTACTTC.

The chain joins TRBV5-8 to TRBJ1-5, with 8 bases that match TRBD1. Germline lookup yields CDR1 SGHTS and CDR2 YDEGEE. The ends lost 4 bases at V and 11 bases at J; junction bases unmatched: 11. The CDR3 runs 14 residues. CDR3 bases: TGTGCCAGCAGCATCGGACAGGGCTTCGGGACCCAGCATTTT. Translation: CASSIGQGFGTQHF.

This clonotype was counted between two and nine times. The chain couples TRBV28 to TRBJ1-5; unclear D gene. The V end was cut by 2 bases, the J end by 2 bases, with 10 bases between. This CDR3 spans 15 amino acids. From germline, CDR1 is MDHEN and CDR2 SYDVKM. CDR3: CASSLTIDGNQPQHF. Written as DNA, the CDR3 is TGTGCCAGCAGTTTAACAATTGACGGCAATCAGCCCCAGCATTTT.